A single sample gave rise to the 11 T cell receptor beta chains below, sequenced in a study of blood T cell repertoires in COVID-19. Sequenced by immunoSEQ multiplex PCR; TCRdb stores in-frame clones only, minus some. Of 150,000 to 200,000 clones listed, 80% to 90% are singletons. Sequencing used peripheral blood. The receptor set was obtained from a man aged 60-69 years with acute or convalescent COVID-19.

The sample holds a few counts of this clone. V usage is TRBV27 and J usage is TRBJ1-5; 9 nucleotides line up with TRBD1. Looked up from germline, CDR1 is MNHEY and CDR2 is SMNVEV (reference sequence). V shed 10 bases and J 4 bases; nucleotides not matched to a gene: 17. The CDR3 consists of 17 residues. The CDR3 DNA reads as TGTGCCACCAATTTCCTAGGCCCCGACAGGGGGAATCAGCCCCAGCATTTT. Its protein is CATNFLGPDRGNQPQHF.

The chain links TRBV18 to TRBJ1-1; weak D call: TRBD1 (5 bases). Trimming stripped 4 bases from V and 1 base from J, with 10 bases between. Germline loops: CDR1 KGHSH, CDR2 LQKENI. The CDR3 is made up of 14 amino acids. DNA of the CDR3: TGTGCCAGCTCACGGTCGGGGGGGAACACTGAAGCTTTCTTT. Its translation is CASSRSGGNTEAFF.

The J gene is TRBJ2-7, the V gene TRBV5-5; no definite D call. This CDR3 spans 15 amino acids. Trimming pared 0 bases from V and 1 base from J, leaving 11 bases between. Germline assignment: CDR1 SGHKS and CDR2 YYEKEE (reference sequence). CDR3 amino acids: CASSLGPGISYEQYF. The DNA of the CDR3 is TGTGCCAGCAGCTTGGGTCCAGGAATTTCCTACGAGCAGTACTTC.

The V gene is TRBV11-2, the J gene TRBJ2-1, with TRBD2 matching over 8 bases. Trimming cost V 3 bases and J 8 bases; bases outside gene matches: 9. Germline CDR1 SGHAT, CDR2 FQNNGV. There are 15 residues in the CDR3. The DNA of the CDR3 is TGTGCCAGCAGCTTGAATAGCGGGACCCAATATGAGCAGTTCTTC. This gives the protein CASSLNSGTQYEQFF.

V is TRBV2 and J is TRBJ1-6; no definite D call. This CDR3 is 12 amino acids long. V lost 8 bases, J lost 9 bases, and 11 bases lay in between. Germline loops: CDR1 SNHLY, CDR2 FYNNEI. CDR3 sequence: CASSPLASPLHF. The CDR3 DNA reads TGTGCCAGCTCCCCCCTGGCTTCACCCCTCCACTTT.

This clone has a single count. This chain uses TRBV19 with TRBJ2-1, with 9 positions matching TRBD2. The CDR3 length is 14 residues. V gave up 6 bases and J gave up 2 bases; unmatched junction bases: 2. In germline, CDR1 is LNHDA, CDR2 SQIVND (reference sequence). CDR3 sequence reads: CASRGLAAYNEQFF. DNA for the CDR3: TGTGCCAGTAGGGGACTAGCAGCCTACAATGAGCAGTTCTTC.

The CDR3 DNA is TGTGCCAGCAATCACCTAGCGGGAGGTGAGCAGTACTTC. Amino acids: CASNHLAGGEQYF. The V call is TRBV12-3 or TRBV12-4, the J call TRBJ2-7, with 11 bases identical to TRBD2. This CDR3 has 13 residues. Trimming took 7 bases from V and 7 from J; bases not matched to a gene: 6.

This chain joins TRBV19 and TRBJ2-7, with 8 nucleotides matching TRBD2. This CDR3 is 14 amino acids long. Germline V gives CDR1 LNHDA, CDR2 SQIVND (reference sequence). V gave up 4 bases and J gave up 3 bases; unmatched junction bases: 5. The CDR3 here is CASSTEAGDYEQYF. The CDR3, as DNA: TGTGCCAGTAGTACCGAAGCGGGAGACTACGAGCAGTACTTC.

The rearrangement links TRBV12-3 or TRBV12-4 to TRBJ1-2, with 9 bases identical to TRBD1. This CDR3 is 13 amino acids long. Losses at the gene ends were 4 bases for V and 4 bases for J; bases not matched to a gene: 1. CDR3 sequence: CASSYRGLYGYTF. In DNA, the CDR3 is TGTGCCAGCAGTTACAGGGGGCTCTATGGCTACACCTTC.

The V gene is TRBV5-1, the J gene TRBJ1-4; D remains ambiguous. Germline-derived CDR1 and CDR2 are SGHRS and YFSETQ. The CDR3 consists of 14 residues. V lost 4 bases and J lost 0, with 7 bases in between. The CDR3 here is CASSEAATNEKLFF. The CDR3 region has the DNA TGCGCCAGCAGCGAGGCTGCAACTAATGAAAAACTGTTTTTT.

This sequence joins TRBV9 and TRBJ2-1; 9 nucleotides align to TRBD2. Germline assignment: CDR1 SGDLS and CDR2 YYNGEE. CDR3 size: 15 residues. The junction had 4 bases not matched to a gene; V was cut back by 2 bases and J by 4 bases. The CDR3, as DNA: TGTGCCAGCAGCGTTAGGACTAGCGAGTACAATGAGCAGTTCTTC. Amino acids: CASSVRTSEYNEQFF.